The 21 T cell receptor beta chains presented below share a single source sample, sequenced in a study of shared clonotypes between healthy human individuals. Sequenced by immunoSEQ multiplex PCR; TCRdb stores in-frame clones only, minus some. The sample carries about 1.1 million clones, approximately 78% recorded once. Sequences were obtained from memory CD4+ T cells from PBMCs. Subset here: CD45RA-negative fraction. The receptors come from a man between 18 and 29 years old in good health. Some clones in this sample may be carry-over from other donors' samples.

This clone was detected only once. V and J are TRBV30 and TRBJ1-5; no reliable D call. The CDR3 spans 14 residues. The ends were cut back, 0 bases at V and 6 bases at J, with 12 bases in the middle. Germline V gene sequence: CDR1 GTSNPN, CDR2 SVGIG (reference sequence). The DNA for the CDR3 is TGTGCCTGGAGTGTAAAGGGTAGGGTTCAGCCCCAGCATTTT. Amino acids: CAWSVKGRVQPQHF.

This clone appeared a few times. V gene TRBV30 combines with J gene TRBJ1-1; D is ambiguous. CDR3 length: 13 residues. Trimming pared 2 bases from V and 2 bases from J, leaving 9 bases between. Germline assignment: CDR1 GTSNPN and CDR2 SVGIG (reference sequence). The chain's CDR3 is CAWSFQDNTEAFF. The DNA for the CDR3 is TGTGCCTGGAGTTTCCAGGACAACACTGAAGCTTTCTTT.

The rearrangement joins TRBV27 to TRBJ2-1; 12 bases map to TRBD2. The J segment lost 1 base and the V segment lost 5 bases, leaving 6 bases of the junction unmatched. Germline-derived CDR1 and CDR2 are MNHEY and SMNVEV (reference sequence). CDR3 size: 17 residues. CDR3 sequence reads: CASSQRLAGVSYNEQFF. DNA of the CDR3: TGTGCCAGCAGTCAACGACTAGCGGGAGTGTCCTACAATGAGCAGTTCTTC.

V is TRBV27 and J is TRBJ2-7; the D gene is possibly TRBD2 (6 bases). Germline-derived CDR1 and CDR2 are MNHEY and SMNVEV (reference sequence). This CDR3 comprises 16 residues. V lost 8 bases and J lost 7, with 27 bases in between. The CDR3 region is CASSSSGGRIGREQYF. CDR3 sequence (DNA): TGTGCCAGCTCGTCCTCGGGTGGTCGGATTGGGAGGGAGCAGTACTTC.

V and J are TRBV2 and TRBJ1-1, with 9 bases that match TRBD1. Trimming took 9 bases from V and 1 from J; bases not matched to a gene: 9. The CDR3 loop spans 15 amino acids. Germline CDR1 and CDR2: SNHLY and FYNNEI. CDR3 sequence (DNA): TGTGCCAGTGCGAGGACAGGGGCCACGAACACTGAAGCTTTCTTT. Translated, it gives CASARTGATNTEAFF.

The CDR3 DNA reads TGTGCCAGCAGTCCATCGAGGAGTCGGGAGACCCAGTACTTC. It specifies CASSPSRSRETQYF. The rearrangement uses TRBV2 and TRBJ2-5, with unresolved D. CDR1 SNHLY and CDR2 FYNNEI come from the germline V gene. The V end lost 5 bases, the J end lost 5 bases, and 15 bases lay between the germline ends. The length of the CDR3 is 14 residues.

J is TRBJ2-4 and V is TRBV28; 8 nucleotides agree with TRBD1. Losses at the gene ends were 6 bases for V and 5 bases for J; bases not matched to a gene: 9. The CDR3 spans 15 residues. CDR1 MDHEN and CDR2 SYDVKM come from the germline V gene. CDR3 sequence reads: CASSPPGGRENIQYF. CDR3 coding DNA: TGTGCCAGCAGCCCCCCAGGGGGCAGAGAAAACATTCAGTACTTC.

This chain uses TRBV6-1 with TRBJ1-5, with D unclear. The CDR3 spans 14 residues. The germline V gene has CDR1 MNHNS and CDR2 SASEGT. With 5 bases removed from V and 4 bases from J, the gap between germline ends came to 12 bases. The CDR3 protein is CASSNRAANQPQHF. The CDR3 DNA follows: TGTGCCAGCAGTAACCGGGCCGCGAATCAGCCCCAGCATTTT.

The sample holds one count of this clone. V gene TRBV2 combines with J gene TRBJ1-1, with D unclear. V dropped 1 base and J dropped 6 bases, with 15 bases sitting between them. In germline, CDR1 is SNHLY, CDR2 FYNNEI. This CDR3 has 15 amino acids. The CDR3 loop is CASSEDRPDGAEAFF. The CDR3 bases are TGTGCCAGCAGTGAAGATCGACCCGACGGCGCTGAAGCTTTCTTT.

About this clone itself: The same CDR3 also results from other DNA sequences found in this sample. This chain uses TRBV7-3 with TRBJ1-1; D gene ambiguous. The V and J ends lost 4 bases and 4 bases respectively, with 4 bases between them. The CDR3 extends over 11 amino acids. Germline CDR1 reads SGHTA; CDR2 reads FQGTGA. CDR3 DNA: TGTGCCAGCAGCTCGGGCACTGAAGCTTTCTTT. This codes for CASSSGTEAFF.

V gene TRBV7-2 combines with J gene TRBJ2-5, with TRBD2 matching 7 bases. J lost 5 bases, V lost 1 base, and 1 base had no gene match. Germline V lookup: CDR1 SGHTA, CDR2 FQGNSA. This CDR3 has 13 residues. In DNA form, the CDR3 reads TGTGCCAGCAGCTTAGGACTAGCTGAGACCCAGTACTTC. It specifies CASSLGLAETQYF.

The V gene is TRBV18, the J gene TRBJ1-5; 7 bases are shared with TRBD1. The CDR3 runs to 14 residues. The germline CDR1 and CDR2 sequences are KGHSH and LQKENI. V shed 8 bases and J 2 bases; nucleotides not matched to a gene: 6. CDR3 nucleotide sequence: TGTGCCAGCGCGACAGGGTCCGGCAATCAGCCCCAGCATTTT. Translating gives CASATGSGNQPQHF.

This clone was recorded only once. The rearrangement uses TRBV9 and TRBJ2-3; TRBD1 agrees at 11 bases. The ends lost 0 bases at V and 4 bases at J; junction bases unmatched: 10. CDR3 length: 18 amino acids. The germline V gene encodes CDR1 SGDLS and CDR2 YYNGEE. The CDR3 loop is CASSVGARDRGSADTQYF. The CDR3 coding sequence is TGTGCCAGCAGCGTAGGAGCCCGGGACAGGGGGAGTGCAGATACGCAGTATTTT.

CDR3 sequence reads: CASSLEVSVDEQFF. CDR3 bases: TGCGCCAGCAGCTTGGAGGTGTCAGTCGATGAGCAGTTCTTC. The chain is built from TRBV5-1 and TRBJ2-1; the D is unclear. The germline CDR1 and CDR2 sequences are SGHRS and YFSETQ. The CDR3 totals 14 residues. V shed 0 bases and J shed 8 bases, with 12 bases lying between them.

Concerning this clone: At the DNA level, this CDR3 is encoded by other sequences in the same sample as well. The gene calls are TRBV5-1 and TRBJ1-1, with D unresolved. The CDR3 spans 13 residues. Germline values: CDR1 SGHRS, CDR2 YFSETQ. Trimming pared 2 bases from V and 5 bases from J, leaving 10 bases between. CDR3 nucleotides: TGCGCCAGCAGCTTTGAGGGTCGGACTGAAGCTTTCTTT. Amino acid sequence: CASSFEGRTEAFF.

In this sample, this clone turned up a few times. CDR3 nucleotides: TGTGCCAGCAGTTCTTGGACAGTCCCCGAGCAGTACTTC. As protein: CASSSWTVPEQYF. The chain employs TRBV6-6 and TRBJ2-7; a weak D match, TRBD1 (6 bases). Germline assignment: CDR1 MNHNY and CDR2 SVGAGI (reference sequence). This CDR3 has 13 amino acids. V was trimmed by 4 bases and J by 6 bases, leaving 13 bases between them.

The chain has TRBV27 and TRBJ2-1; possibly TRBD1 for D (5 bases). The CDR3 length is 14 residues. Germline V gives CDR1 MNHEY, CDR2 SMNVEV (reference sequence). V lost 3 bases, J lost 6 bases, and 12 bases lay in between. CDR3 nucleotide sequence: TGTGCCAGCAGTTTTAACAGGCAGGTCAATGAGCAGTTCTTC. This codes for CASSFNRQVNEQFF.

The rearrangement uses TRBV7-6 and TRBJ2-1; tentatively, D is TRBD1 (7 bases). V was pared by 2 bases and J by 3 bases, with 17 bases between. The germline V gene has CDR1 SGHVS and CDR2 FNYEAQ. This CDR3 has 17 residues. CDR3 in amino acids: CASSLSGGPGGYNEQFF. CDR3 bases: TGTGCCAGCAGCTTATCAGGGGGTCCCGGGGGCTACAATGAGCAGTTCTTC.

This chain connects TRBV19 to TRBJ2-3; 10 bases fit TRBD2. Looked up from germline, CDR1 is LNHDA and CDR2 is SQIVND (reference sequence). J was trimmed by 9 bases and V by 3 bases; bases with no gene match: 6. The CDR3 length is 14 residues. CDR3 nucleotides: TGTGCCAGTAGTATTCGGCTAGCGGGAGAAACGCAGTATTTT. It yields the protein CASSIRLAGETQYF.

The chain carries TRBV6-4 and TRBJ2-1; no firm D call. The CDR3 runs to 14 residues. Germline V CDR1 and CDR2: MRHNA, SNTAGT. V lost 5 bases and J lost 3, with 11 bases in between. The CDR3 loop is CASSPAEHYNEQFF. The CDR3 DNA reads as TGTGCCAGCAGTCCTGCTGAACACTACAATGAGCAGTTCTTC.

The chain carries TRBV27 and TRBJ2-1; a possible D gene is TRBD1 (5 bases). The V gene's germline CDR1 is MNHEY and CDR2 SMNVEV (reference sequence). With 4 bases removed from V and 0 bases from J, the gap between germline ends came to 10 bases. The CDR3 loop spans 15 amino acids. The CDR3 loop reads CASSWGLPSYNEQFF. CDR3 sequence (DNA): TGTGCCAGCAGTTGGGGCCTACCCTCCTACAATGAGCAGTTCTTC.